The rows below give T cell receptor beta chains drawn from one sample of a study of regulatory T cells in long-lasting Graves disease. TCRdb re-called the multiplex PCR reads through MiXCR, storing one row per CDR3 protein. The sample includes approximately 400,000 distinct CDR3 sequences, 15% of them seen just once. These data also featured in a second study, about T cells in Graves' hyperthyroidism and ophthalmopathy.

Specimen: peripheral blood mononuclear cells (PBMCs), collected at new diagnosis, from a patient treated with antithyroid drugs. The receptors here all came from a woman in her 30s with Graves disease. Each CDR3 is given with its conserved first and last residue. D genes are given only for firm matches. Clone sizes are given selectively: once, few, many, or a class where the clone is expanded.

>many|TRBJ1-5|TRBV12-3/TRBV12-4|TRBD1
TGTGCCAGCAGTTCGCCGGGACAGGGCGGCGGCAATCAGCCCCAGCATTTT
CASSSPGQGGGNQPQHF
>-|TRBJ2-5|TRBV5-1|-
TGCGCCAGCAGCTTGGACCTTTCCGGGACTGGCGAGCATTGGACCCAGTACTTC
CASSLDLSGTGEHWTQYF
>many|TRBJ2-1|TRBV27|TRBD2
TGTGCCAGCAGTTTCCTAAGCGGGGGGGCTAATGAGCAGTTCTTC
CASSFLSGGANEQFF
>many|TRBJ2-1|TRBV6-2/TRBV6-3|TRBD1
TGTGCCAGCGGATTAACACAGGGGATCAATGAGCAGTTCTTC
CASGLTQGINEQFF
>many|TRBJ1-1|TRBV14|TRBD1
TGTGCCAGCAGCCAACTTACAGGGGGGAAGACTGAAGCTTTCTTT
CASSQLTGGKTEAFF
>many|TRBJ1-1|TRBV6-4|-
TGTGCCAGCAGCGCGGGCACCGGGAGCACTGAAGCTTTCTTT
CASSAGTGSTEAFF
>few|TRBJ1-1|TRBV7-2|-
TGTACCAGCAGCTTAGCGGGGGCAGGGAACACTGAAGCTTTCTTT
CTSSLAGAGNTEAFF
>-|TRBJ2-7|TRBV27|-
TGTGCCAGCAGCCGGGACGTCAGCTACGAGCAGTACTTC
CASSRDVSYEQYF
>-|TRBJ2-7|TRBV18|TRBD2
TGTGCCAGTCAACCGGGACTAGCGGGAAGCTACGAGCAGTACTTC
CASQPGLAGSYEQYF
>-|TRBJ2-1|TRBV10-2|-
TGCGCCAGCAGTGAGTCTAGCGACTACAATGAGCAGTTCTTC
CASSESSDYNEQFF
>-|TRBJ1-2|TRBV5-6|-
TGTGCCAGCAGCCACGGGACGAACTATGGCTACACCTTC
CASSHGTNYGYTF
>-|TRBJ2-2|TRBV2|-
TGTGCCAGCAGACTTCAGGGGTGGGGGACCGGGGAGCTGTTTTTT
CASRLQGWGTGELFF
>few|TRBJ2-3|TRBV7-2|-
TGTGCCAGCAGCTTAGTGGTTAGGCCCGCGGGCCCAGATACGCAGTATTTT
CASSLVVRPAGPDTQYF
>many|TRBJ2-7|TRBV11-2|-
TGTGCCAGCAGCTTATTCCCCAGGAGCTCCTACGAGCAGTACTTC
CASSLFPRSSYEQYF
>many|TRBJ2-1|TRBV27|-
TGTGCCAGCAGTTTCCCAGGTCCCATACACAATGAGCAGTTCTTC
CASSFPGPIHNEQFF
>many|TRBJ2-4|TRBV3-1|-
TGTGCCAGCAGCCAGAACCCGGCCCTGGACAAAAACATTCAGTACTTC
CASSQNPALDKNIQYF
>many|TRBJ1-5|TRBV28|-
TGTGCCAGCAGCACGGCGGGTCAGCCCCAGCATTTT
CASSTAGQPQHF
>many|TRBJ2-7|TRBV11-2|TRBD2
TGTGCCAGCAGGGGTGCGGGGGGCACCTACGAGCAGTACTTC
CASRGAGGTYEQYF
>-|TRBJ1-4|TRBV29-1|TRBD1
TGCAGCGCCCAGGACAGGGATGGAGAAAAACTGTTTTTT
CSAQDRDGEKLFF
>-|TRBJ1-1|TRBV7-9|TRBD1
TGTGCCAGCAGCCCGGACAGGGTAATAACTGAAGCTTTCTTT
CASSPDRVITEAFF
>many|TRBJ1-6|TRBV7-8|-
TGTGCCAGCAGCCCCCCATCCGGAGGTGCACCCCTCCACTTT
CASSPPSGGAPLHF
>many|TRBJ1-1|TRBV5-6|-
TGTGCCAGCAGGTTACTGACAGCCCCGGGGACTGAAGCTTTCTTT
CASRLLTAPGTEAFF
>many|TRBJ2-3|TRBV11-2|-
TGTGCCAGCAGCTTAGGTTCTAGCGAATCCTCTTTTCACACAGATACGCAGTATTTT
CASSLGSSESSFHTDTQYF
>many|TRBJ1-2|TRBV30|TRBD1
TGTGCCTGGAGCCCCGAGGGACAGAATGGCTACACCTTC
CAWSPEGQNGYTF
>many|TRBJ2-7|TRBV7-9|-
TGTGCCAGCAGCTTAAACCCCCATTACGAGCAGTACTTC
CASSLNPHYEQYF
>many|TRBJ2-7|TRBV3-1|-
TGTGCCAGCAGCCAAGATCGACCCGGGAGCTACGAGCAGTACTTC
CASSQDRPGSYEQYF
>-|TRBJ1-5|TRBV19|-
TGTGCCAGTAGTATAGCAGGCAGCCACCTCGCCAATCAGCCCCAGCATTTT
CASSIAGSHLANQPQHF
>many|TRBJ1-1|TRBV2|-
TGTGCCAGCAGTGAAGGACAAGGGAAGCAAAACACTGAAGCTTTCTTT
CASSEGQGKQNTEAFF
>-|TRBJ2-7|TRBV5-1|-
TGCGCCAGCAGCCCGGGACTCCTAGGGGACAATGAGCAGTACTTC
CASSPGLLGDNEQYF
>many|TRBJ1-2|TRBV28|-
TGTGCCAGCAGTTTATGGGCCCCGGGGGAGGGCAACTATGGCTACACCTTC
CASSLWAPGEGNYGYTF
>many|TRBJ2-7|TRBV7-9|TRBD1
TGTGCCAGCAGCTTCGGACAGGGGGCGTCCGAGCAGTACTTC
CASSFGQGASEQYF
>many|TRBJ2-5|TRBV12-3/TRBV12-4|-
TGTGCCAGCACACAGGGTGAGGAGACCCAGTACTTC
CASTQGEETQYF
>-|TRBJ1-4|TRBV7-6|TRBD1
TGTGCCAGCAGCCTGGGACAGGGGGTAAATGAAAAACTGTTTTTT
CASSLGQGVNEKLFF
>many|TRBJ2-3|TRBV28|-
TGTGCCAGCAACCGGGAGGATACGCAGTATTTT
CASNREDTQYF
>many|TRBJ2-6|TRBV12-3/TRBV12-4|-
TGTGCCAGCAGTTTATGGGGGAGTGGGGCCAACGTCCTGACTTTC
CASSLWGSGANVLTF
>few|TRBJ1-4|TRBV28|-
TGTGCCAGCAGTTTATGGGCCGCGGGAAAGAATGAAAAACTGTTTTTT
CASSLWAAGKNEKLFF
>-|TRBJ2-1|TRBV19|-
TGTGCCAGTAGTAACGGAGGGGGCGCTTACAATGAGCAGTTCTTC
CASSNGGGAYNEQFF
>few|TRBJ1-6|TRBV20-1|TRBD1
TGCAGTGCTAGAAAGACAGGGGGTAATTCACCCCTCCACTTT
CSARKTGGNSPLHF
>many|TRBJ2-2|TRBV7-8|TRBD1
TGTGCCAGCAGCCCCGGGGACAGAGCGAACACCGGGGAGCTGTTTTTT
CASSPGDRANTGELFF
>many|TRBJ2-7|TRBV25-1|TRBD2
TGTGCCAGCAGTGCCACGGGGGGGATGGTCGAGCAGTACTTC
CASSATGGMVEQYF
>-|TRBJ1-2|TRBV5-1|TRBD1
TGCGCCAGCAGCCCGACAGGGGCGGTAAATGGCTACACCTTC
CASSPTGAVNGYTF
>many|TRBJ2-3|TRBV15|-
TGTGCCACCAGCAGAGACTTCGGAGACTATGACGATACGCAGTATTTT
CATSRDFGDYDDTQYF
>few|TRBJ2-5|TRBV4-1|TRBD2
TGCGCCAGCAGCCAAGAGGGACTAGCGGGAGAGACCCAGTACTTC
CASSQEGLAGETQYF
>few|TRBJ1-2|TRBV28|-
TGTGCCAGCAGTCAAATGCGGGGGCAGAGCTATGGCTACACCTTC
CASSQMRGQSYGYTF
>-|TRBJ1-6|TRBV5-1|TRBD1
TGCGCCAGCACCTCAGGGGGCGCCTCTTCACCCCTCCACTTT
CASTSGGASSPLHF
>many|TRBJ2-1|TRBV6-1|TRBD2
TGTGCCAGCAGACAAGGGACTAGCGGGCACAATGAGCAGTTCTTC
CASRQGTSGHNEQFF
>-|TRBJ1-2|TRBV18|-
TGTGCCAGCTCACCTCCGCCCGGGGGTCGGGGCTACACCTTC
CASSPPPGGRGYTF
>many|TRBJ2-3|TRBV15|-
TGTGCCACCAGCAGTCCCGGGACCCTCTGGGGGGATACGCAGTATTTT
CATSSPGTLWGDTQYF
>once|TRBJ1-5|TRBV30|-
TGTGCCTGGCGTCAGAATAGCAATCAGCCCCAGCATTTT
CAWRQNSNQPQHF
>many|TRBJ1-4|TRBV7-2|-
TGTGCCAGCAGCCGTGACCCTGCAGGGCTGGAAAAACTGTTTTTT
CASSRDPAGLEKLFF
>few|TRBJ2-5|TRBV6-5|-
TGTGCCAGCAGTTACTCCACGGGAGTGGGAGAGACCCAGTACTTC
CASSYSTGVGETQYF
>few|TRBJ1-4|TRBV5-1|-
TGCGCCAGCAGCTTCTCGCGTTCAAGGACGGAAAAACTGTTTTTT
CASSFSRSRTEKLFF